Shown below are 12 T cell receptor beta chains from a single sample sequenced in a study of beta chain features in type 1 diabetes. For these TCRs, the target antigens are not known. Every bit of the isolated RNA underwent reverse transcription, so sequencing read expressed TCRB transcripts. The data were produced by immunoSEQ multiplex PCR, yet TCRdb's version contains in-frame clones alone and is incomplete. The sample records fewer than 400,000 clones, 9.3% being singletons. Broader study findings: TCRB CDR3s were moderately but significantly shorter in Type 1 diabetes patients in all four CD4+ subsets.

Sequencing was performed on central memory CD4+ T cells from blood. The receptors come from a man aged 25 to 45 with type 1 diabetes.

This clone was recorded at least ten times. CDR3 bases: TGTGCCATCAGTTCCGTAGGACGGGGAGGTGAAAAACTGTTTTTT. Its translation is CAISSVGRGGEKLFF. V gene TRBV10-3 combines with J gene TRBJ1-4, with D unresolved. V lost 5 bases, J lost 7 bases, and 17 bases lay in between. The CDR3 totals 15 residues. CDR1 ENHRY and CDR2 SYGVKD come from the germline V gene.

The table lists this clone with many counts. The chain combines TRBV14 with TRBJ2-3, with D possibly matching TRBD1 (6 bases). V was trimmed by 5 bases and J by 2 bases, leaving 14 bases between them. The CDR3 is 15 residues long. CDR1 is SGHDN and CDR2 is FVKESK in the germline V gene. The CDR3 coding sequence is TGTGCCAGCAGCTCAAGGACAGATTACACAGATACGCAGTATTTT. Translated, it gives CASSSRTDYTDTQYF.

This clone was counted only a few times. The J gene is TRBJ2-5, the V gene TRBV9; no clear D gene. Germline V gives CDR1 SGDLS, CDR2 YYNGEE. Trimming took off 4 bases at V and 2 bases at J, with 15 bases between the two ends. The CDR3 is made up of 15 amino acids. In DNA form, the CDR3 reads TGTGCCAGCAGCATACGTCTGGCGCCTCAAGAGACCCAGTACTTC. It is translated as CASSIRLAPQETQYF.

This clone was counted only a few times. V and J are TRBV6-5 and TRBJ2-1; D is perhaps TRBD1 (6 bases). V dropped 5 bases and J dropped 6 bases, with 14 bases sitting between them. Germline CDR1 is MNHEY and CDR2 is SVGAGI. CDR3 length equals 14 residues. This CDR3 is CASSRWTDGNEQFF. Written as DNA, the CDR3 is TGTGCCAGCAGTCGATGGACAGATGGCAATGAGCAGTTCTTC.

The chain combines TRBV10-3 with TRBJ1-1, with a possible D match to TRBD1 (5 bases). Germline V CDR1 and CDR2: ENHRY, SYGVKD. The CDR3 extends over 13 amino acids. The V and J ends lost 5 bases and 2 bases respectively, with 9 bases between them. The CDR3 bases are TGTGCCATCAGTCAGGGAGGAAACACTGAAGCTTTCTTT. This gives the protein CAISQGGNTEAFF.

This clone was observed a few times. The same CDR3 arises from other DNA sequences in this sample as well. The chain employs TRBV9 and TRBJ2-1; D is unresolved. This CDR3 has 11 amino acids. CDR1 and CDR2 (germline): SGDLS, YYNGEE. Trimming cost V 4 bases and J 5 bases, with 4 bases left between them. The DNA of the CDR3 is TGTGCCAGCAGCAAGAACAATGAGCAGTTCTTC. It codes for CASSKNNEQFF.

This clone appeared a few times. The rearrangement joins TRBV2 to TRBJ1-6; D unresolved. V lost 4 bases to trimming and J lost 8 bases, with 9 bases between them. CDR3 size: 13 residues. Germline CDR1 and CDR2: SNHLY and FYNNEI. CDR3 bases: TGTGCCAGCAGTGCGAACATGTATTCACCCCTCCACTTT. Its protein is CASSANMYSPLHF.

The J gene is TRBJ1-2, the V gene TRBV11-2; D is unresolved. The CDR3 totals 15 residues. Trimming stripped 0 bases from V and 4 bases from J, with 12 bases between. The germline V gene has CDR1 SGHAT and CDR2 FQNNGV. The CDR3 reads CASSLEIGRGYGYTF. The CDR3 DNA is TGTGCCAGCAGCTTAGAGATCGGGAGAGGCTATGGCTACACCTTC.

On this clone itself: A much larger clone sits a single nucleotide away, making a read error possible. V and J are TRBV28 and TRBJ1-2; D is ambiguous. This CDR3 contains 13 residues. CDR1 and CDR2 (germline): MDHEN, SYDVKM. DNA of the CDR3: TGTGCCTGCAGTGATGTAGACTCTGGAGGCTACACCTTC. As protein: CACSDVDSGGYTF.

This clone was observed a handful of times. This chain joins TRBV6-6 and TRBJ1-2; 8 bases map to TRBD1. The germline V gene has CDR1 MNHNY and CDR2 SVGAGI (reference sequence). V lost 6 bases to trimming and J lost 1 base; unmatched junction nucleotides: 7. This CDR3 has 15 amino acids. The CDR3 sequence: CASRDGQGYNYGYTF. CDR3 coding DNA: TGTGCCAGCAGAGACGGACAGGGATATAACTATGGCTACACCTTC.

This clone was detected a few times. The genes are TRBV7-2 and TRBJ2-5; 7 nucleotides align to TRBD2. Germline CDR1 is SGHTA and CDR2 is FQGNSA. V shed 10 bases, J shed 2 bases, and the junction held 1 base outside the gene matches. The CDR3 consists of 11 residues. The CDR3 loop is CATSGQETQYF. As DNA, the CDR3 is TGTGCCACTAGCGGACAAGAGACCCAGTACTTC.

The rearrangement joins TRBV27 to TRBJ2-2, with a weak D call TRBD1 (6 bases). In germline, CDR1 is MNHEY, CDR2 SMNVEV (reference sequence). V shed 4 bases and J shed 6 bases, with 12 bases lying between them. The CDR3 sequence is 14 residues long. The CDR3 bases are TGTGCCAGCAGTTATACAGGGCTTTCCGGGGAGCTGTTTTTT. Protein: CASSYTGLSGELFF.